The clone carrying this TCR beta chain was seen a single time. The investigators sampled blood at baseline, at cycle 4 day 1, and at cycle 7 day 1. Germline values: CDR1 MNHEY, CDR2 SMNVEV (reference sequence). The CDR3 loop spans 17 amino acids. Losses at the gene ends were 5 bases for V and 0 bases for J; bases not matched to a gene: 10. The sample is drawn from a study of OX40 agonist ivuxolimab in advanced cancers. On the study more broadly: Patients received intravenous ivuxolimab every 2 weeks at 0.01 to 10 mg/kg. Therapy given before enrollment (anti-PD-1, anti-PD-L1 or anti-CTLA-4) was allowed, and 40% to 45% had some.

Sequencing was performed with immunoSEQ multiplex PCR; in TCRdb, only in-frame clones are kept and a portion is missing. Here the sample spans around 76,000 clones, 84% being singletons. This sequence originates from an adult with an advanced solid tumor such as melanoma, head and neck, liver or kidney cancer. The input for sequencing was CD4+ or CD8+ T cells sorted from blood, taken in a trial of the OX40 agonist ivuxolimab. The rearrangement uses TRBV27 and TRBJ1-5, with 7 bases matching TRBD1. CDR3 coding DNA: TGTGCCAGCAGTCTGACAGGGAAACTGTATAGCAATCAGCCCCAGCATTTT. Protein product: CASSLTGKLYSNQPQHF.